The T cell receptor (beta chain) described here comes from a study of Ad26.COV2.S vaccination and SARS-CoV-2 variants (dated by TCRdb to about 2021). Study-level background: Vaccine-arm donors came from COV1001, a multicentre, randomized, double-blind, placebo-controlled phase I-IIa trial of Ad26.COV2.S in healthy adults. The TCR-sequenced set comprised approximately 32 samples: around 20 Ad26.COV2.S vaccine recipients, 5 placebo recipients and 8 SARS-CoV-2 convalescent individuals. Participants in the trial were split at random into five groups of five each, receiving low-dose or high-dose Ad26.COV2.S once or twice, or else placebo on both occasions. TCRbeta repertoire sequencing served as the tool for gauging how specific and how broad the SARS-CoV-2-reactive T cell receptors were following Ad26.COV2.S vaccination. Investigators remained blinded to trial group allocation during experiments and outcome assessment. Ad26.COV2.S was administered intramuscularly at a dose of 5x10^10 or 1x10^11 viral particles, either as one shot or as two shots given 56 days apart. Study-wide conclusions, independent of this receptor: Vaccine and placebo recipients had similar non-spike TCR breadth, a finding consistent with the vaccine containing only spike. After vaccination, substantial breadth of spike-specific CD8+ and CD4+ T cell responses was reported. Ad26.COV2.S recipients had higher spike-specific TCR breadth than placebo recipients (P = 0.0014). Comparing responses between vaccine doses or regimens was not something the study was powered to do. The authors noted that total T cell responses may have been underestimated by the TCR breadth and depth analyses.

The CDR3 has 14 amino acids, counting the end cysteine and phenylalanine. Just CDR3 DNA is preserved here, 42 bases in frame from base 1. V and J are truncated by 0 bases and 4 bases respectively, leaving an intervening sequence of 7 bases. From a lookup of the germline V gene (reference sequence), CDR1 and CDR2 are PRHDT and FYEKMQ. The sample's treatment or condition label, decoded: about 20 received Ad26.COV2.S at low or high dose, single or two shots; 5 received placebo; per-sample allocation not given. Repertoires of vaccine and placebo recipients were sequenced from samples collected on day 63 after the first injection. In Cohort 1b, 25 to 30 adults aged 18-55 years were enrolled at a single site in Boston, USA, between 29 July and 7 August 2020. Ad26.COV2.S was a replication-incompetent adenovirus type 26 vector that expressed a prefusion-stabilized SARS-CoV-2 spike protein derived from the original Wuhan strain.

This clone showed up just a few times. Its specific antigen is unknown. No much larger clone is present one base from it, and per-base qualities are unavailable. TCRbeta CDR3 regions were sequenced with the immunoSEQ Assay. After extraction, genomic DNA underwent amplification by bias-controlled multiplex PCR, followed by high-throughput sequencing. Under the source paper's analysis protocol: To quantify the absolute abundance of each unique TCRbeta CDR3 region, sequences were collapsed and filtered. Usable DNA was measured by amplifying reference genes present in all nucleated cells, and TCRbeta template counts were normalized to that usable DNA to estimate T cell fraction. Repertoire TCRs were annotated as SARS-CoV-2-specific by exact matching of V gene, CDR3 amino acid sequence and J gene to a known reactive TCR set. The reference SARS-CoV-2 TCR set came from MIRA and was filtered for enrichment in COVID-19-positive ImmuneCODE repertoires, removing public or cross-reactive TCRs. Using the MIRA antigens, annotated TCRs were further analysed by specific ORF or by position within an ORF. Breadth was defined as the number of annotated unique rearrangements divided by the total number of unique productive rearrangements, and depth was defined as the summed frequency of the annotated unique rearrangements. Group comparisons of TCR breadth used two-sided Wilcoxon rank-sum tests. The source is immuneACCESS, and TCRdb retained only in-frame sequences with V and J called. Part of the clones is not carried over; for the studies checked, unresolved V genes explain less than half of this, and the remainder is unexplained. Clone size and the V and J calls come from that table; the DNA yielded D and trimming. For this sample there are around 500,000 clones; roughly nine tenths appear just once. Of the sample, 1.5% to 2% falls within the top ten clones.

Sequencing used peripheral blood, obtained in a trial of Ad26.COV2.S vaccine versus placebo. This clonotype was obtained from a person between 18 and 65 years old who received the Ad26.COV2.S COVID-19 vaccine or a placebo. The chain uses TRBV13 and TRBJ1-3; the D segment cannot be called with confidence. The CDR3 amino acid sequence is: CASSLGDVGNTIYF. The DNA is as follows: TGTGCCAGCAGCTTAGGGGACGTCGGAAACACCATATATTTT. With all but the CDR3 taken from the reference TRBV13 and TRBJ1-3 genes, the full variable domain is: AAGVIQSPRHLIKEKRETATLKCYPIPRHDTVYWYQQGPGQDPQFLISFYEKMQSDKGSIPDRFSAQQFSDYHSELNMSSLELGDSALYFCASSLGDVGNTIYFGEGSWLTVV.